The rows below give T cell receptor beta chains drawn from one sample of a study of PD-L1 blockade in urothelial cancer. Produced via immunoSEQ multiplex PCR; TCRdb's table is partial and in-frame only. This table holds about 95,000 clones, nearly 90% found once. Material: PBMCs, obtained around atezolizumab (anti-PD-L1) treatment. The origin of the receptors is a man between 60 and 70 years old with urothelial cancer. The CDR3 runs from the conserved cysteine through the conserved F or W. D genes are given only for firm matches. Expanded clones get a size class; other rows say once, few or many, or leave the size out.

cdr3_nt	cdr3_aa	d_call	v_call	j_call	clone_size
TGTGCCAGCAGAGACCCTAGCGGGAACACAGATACGCAGTATTTT	CASRDPSGNTDTQYF	TRBD2	TRBV7-3	TRBJ2-3	-
TGTGCCAGCAGCTTGGCCGGGGGGGACAACTACGAGCAGTACTTC	CASSLAGGDNYEQYF	TRBD2	TRBV5-6	TRBJ2-7	-
TGTGCCAGCAGCGTAGGACCGGCACCCGAGGGTAATGAGCAGTTCTTC	CASSVGPAPEGNEQFF	-	TRBV9	TRBJ2-1	-
TGTGCCAGCAGGAACCAGGGGACCTCAGATACGCAGTATTTT	CASRNQGTSDTQYF	-	TRBV2	TRBJ2-3	few
TGCGCCAGCAGCTTGCCGGGTAACTATGGCTACACCTTC	CASSLPGNYGYTF	-	TRBV5-1	TRBJ1-2	-
TGTGCCAGATCTGAGGGGACACCAAATTGGGCCTATAGCAATCAGCCCCAGCATTTT	CARSEGTPNWAYSNQPQHF	-	TRBV5-3	TRBJ1-5	-
TGTGCCTGGAGTGGAGGTGGTGGCTACACCTTC	CAWSGGGGYTF	-	TRBV30	TRBJ1-2	once
TGTGCCAGCAGCTTGGCTGCGGGGCTGATTGAGCAGTTCTTC	CASSLAAGLIEQFF	-	TRBV5-8	TRBJ2-1	-
TGTGCCAGCAGTGAAGGTAGCTCTGGAAACACCATATATTTT	CASSEGSSGNTIYF	-	TRBV2	TRBJ1-3	-
TGTGCCAGCAGCCTAATTCAGGGGGCGAGGCAGCCCCAGCATTTT	CASSLIQGARQPQHF	TRBD1	TRBV7-2	TRBJ1-5	-
TGTGCCAGCAGCTTTGAGGGAGCCTACAATGAGCAGTTCTTC	CASSFEGAYNEQFF	-	TRBV11-2	TRBJ2-1	-
TGCGCCAGCAGCTTCGGACTTCGGGACTACGATACCGGGGAGCTGTTTTTT	CASSFGLRDYDTGELFF	TRBD2	TRBV5-1	TRBJ2-2	-
TGTGCCAGCAGCGTAGGGGGGGACGGGGGTTACAATGAGCAGTTCTTC	CASSVGGDGGYNEQFF	-	TRBV9	TRBJ2-1	-
TGTGCCAGCAGTTTAAGCGGCCATACGCAGTATTTT	CASSLSGHTQYF	-	TRBV28	TRBJ2-3	once
TGTGCCAGCAGCTTGGGACAGGCCAGCCTCGAGCAGTACTTC	CASSLGQASLEQYF	-	TRBV5-5	TRBJ2-7	-
TGTGCCAGCAGCTTAGCGGTAGGCGGGTCGGGCACAGATACGCAGTATTTT	CASSLAVGGSGTDTQYF	-	TRBV7-2	TRBJ2-3	-
TGTGCCAGCAGCCAATCTCCCTCCGGGACAGGGGATTTTTATAGCTCTGGAAACACCATATATTTT	CASSQSPSGTGDFYSSGNTIYF	TRBD1	TRBV4-2	TRBJ1-3	-
TGTGCCAGCTCAGCTGGGACAGGGAATAGGGGCGAGCAGTACTTC	CASSAGTGNRGEQYF	TRBD1	TRBV18	TRBJ2-7	-
TGTGCCTGGAGTGTTCTAGCGCTAAACACCGGGGAGCTGTTTTTT	CAWSVLALNTGELFF	-	TRBV30	TRBJ2-2	-
TGTGCCAGCAGCTGGGGGACAGGACATAGCAATCAGCCCCAGCATTTT	CASSWGTGHSNQPQHF	-	TRBV12-1	TRBJ1-5	-
TGTGCCAGCAGCCCGGGACAGGGTCCCTACGAGCAGTACTTC	CASSPGQGPYEQYF	TRBD1	TRBV7-9	TRBJ2-7	-
TGTGCCAGTAGTATACAGGGGGTCTTAGCCAAAAACATTCAGTACTTC	CASSIQGVLAKNIQYF	TRBD1	TRBV19	TRBJ2-4	-
TGCGCCAGCCTCCTAAAACCGAGCGGGAGGGCCTACAATGAGCAGTTCTTC	CASLLKPSGRAYNEQFF	TRBD2	TRBV5-1	TRBJ2-1	-
TGTGCCACCAGCAGAGACCTTACAGGGCTGGGCTACGAGCAGTACTTC	CATSRDLTGLGYEQYF	-	TRBV15	TRBJ2-7	-
TGTGCCAGCAGCGTAGGGAGGGACGGACCTAACTATGGCTACACCTTC	CASSVGRDGPNYGYTF	-	TRBV9	TRBJ1-2	-
TGTGCCAGCAGCCCAGCCCGACTAGCGGGAGGGCCCGGGGCCAACGTCCTGACTTTC	CASSPARLAGGPGANVLTF	TRBD2	TRBV7-9	TRBJ2-6	-
TGTGCCAGCAGCGTAGCTTCATCAGGACAGAGCTCCTACGAGCAGTACTTC	CASSVASSGQSSYEQYF	-	TRBV9	TRBJ2-7	once
TGTGCCAGCAGTGTTACAGGGGTTACTCAGCCCCAGCATTTT	CASSVTGVTQPQHF	TRBD1	TRBV2	TRBJ1-5	-
TGTGCCAGCAGACGAGCAGGCGGGGTGGGGGTCAATGAGCAGTTCTTC	CASRRAGGVGVNEQFF	-	TRBV28	TRBJ2-1	-
TGTGCCATCGGCACTAGCGGGGGGTTATCCCCCGGGGAGCTGTTTTTT	CAIGTSGGLSPGELFF	TRBD2	TRBV10-3	TRBJ2-2	-
TGTGCCAGCAGCTTACCGGGACAGACGAACACCGGGGAGCTGTTTTTT	CASSLPGQTNTGELFF	TRBD1	TRBV11-1	TRBJ2-2	-
TGCGCCAGCAGCCTCGACAGAAACACTGAAGCTTTCTTT	CASSLDRNTEAFF	-	TRBV5-1	TRBJ1-1	-
TGTGCCAGCAGTTACGCAACTAGCGGAAATACCTACGAGCAGTACTTC	CASSYATSGNTYEQYF	TRBD2	TRBV6-5	TRBJ2-7	-
TGTGCCAGCAGGAATCGCAGGGACACCGGGGAGCTGTTTTTT	CASRNRRDTGELFF	-	TRBV6-1	TRBJ2-2	-
TGTGCCAGCAGCTTTCGGAGTAGACTATTTTACAATGAGCAGTTCTTC	CASSFRSRLFYNEQFF	-	TRBV5-6	TRBJ2-1	-
TGTGCCTGGAGTGGGACAGGGCAGAACTATGGCTACACCTTC	CAWSGTGQNYGYTF	TRBD1	TRBV30	TRBJ1-2	-
TGTGCCAGCAGCTTGGGACAGGGAATTTATAGCAATCAGCCCCAGCATTTT	CASSLGQGIYSNQPQHF	TRBD1	TRBV7-2	TRBJ1-5	-
TGTGCCACCAATAACCCCGGGGGTGGGAAAGAGACCCAGTACTTC	CATNNPGGGKETQYF	-	TRBV15	TRBJ2-5	-
TGTGCCAGCAGTGTTCCAGGGACTTTGGCAGAGACCCAGTACTTC	CASSVPGTLAETQYF	-	TRBV2	TRBJ2-5	-
TGTGCCGGAACTACTAGCGGGAGGTTCCAGTACTTC	CAGTTSGRFQYF	TRBD2	TRBV2	TRBJ2-5	-
TGTGCCAGCAGTTACGGGGGCAGCCAGCCCCAGCATTTT	CASSYGGSQPQHF	-	TRBV6-5	TRBJ1-5	-
TGTGCCAGCAGACGGACTAGCGGCTACAATGAGCAGTTCTTC	CASRRTSGYNEQFF	TRBD2	TRBV2	TRBJ2-1	-
TGTGCCAGTAGAATCAGTTCTGGAAACACCATATATTTT	CASRISSGNTIYF	-	TRBV19	TRBJ1-3	-
TGTGCCAGCAGCTTAGCAGGGGGCCCCGCGAATGAGCAGTTCTTC	CASSLAGGPANEQFF	TRBD1	TRBV7-9	TRBJ2-1	-
TGCAGCGTTGGACAGGGGGTTGGCGAGCAGTACTTC	CSVGQGVGEQYF	TRBD1	TRBV29-1	TRBJ2-7	-
TGCGCCAGCAGCTTGACGGCGGCGACGAACACCGGGGAGCTGTTTTTT	CASSLTAATNTGELFF	-	TRBV5-1	TRBJ2-2	-
TGTGCCAGCAGACGGGGCAAGACAGGGGATGGCTACACCTTC	CASRRGKTGDGYTF	TRBD1	TRBV28	TRBJ1-2	few
TGTGCCAGCAGTTACTCCGGTGCGGTGAGCACAGATACGCAGTATTTT	CASSYSGAVSTDTQYF	-	TRBV6-5	TRBJ2-3	-
TGTGCCAGCAGGGGAACAGGGGGCCGGGAGCAGTTCTTC	CASRGTGGREQFF	TRBD1	TRBV6-1	TRBJ2-1	-
TGCGCCAGCAGCCCCCACAACCGAGGACTAGCGGGGGAGCGAGATACGCAGTATTTT	CASSPHNRGLAGERDTQYF	TRBD2	TRBV4-3	TRBJ2-3	-
TGCGCCAGCAGCCCCACAACAGGGGACTATGGCTACACCTTC	CASSPTTGDYGYTF	TRBD1	TRBV4-3	TRBJ1-2	-